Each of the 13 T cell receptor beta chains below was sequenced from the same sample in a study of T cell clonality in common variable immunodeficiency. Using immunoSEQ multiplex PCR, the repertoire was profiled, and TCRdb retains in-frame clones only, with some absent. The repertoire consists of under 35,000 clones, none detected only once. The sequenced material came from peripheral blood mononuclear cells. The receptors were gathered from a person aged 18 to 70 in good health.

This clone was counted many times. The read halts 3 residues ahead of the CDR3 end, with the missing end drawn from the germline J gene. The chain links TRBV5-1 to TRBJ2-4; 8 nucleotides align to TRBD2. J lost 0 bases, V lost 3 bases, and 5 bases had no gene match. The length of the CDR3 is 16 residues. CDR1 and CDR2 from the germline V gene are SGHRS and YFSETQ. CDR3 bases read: TGCGCCAGCAGCTCACTAGCGGAGGGAGCCAAAAACATT. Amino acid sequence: CASSSLAEGAKNI. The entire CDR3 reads CASSSLAEGAKNIQYF.

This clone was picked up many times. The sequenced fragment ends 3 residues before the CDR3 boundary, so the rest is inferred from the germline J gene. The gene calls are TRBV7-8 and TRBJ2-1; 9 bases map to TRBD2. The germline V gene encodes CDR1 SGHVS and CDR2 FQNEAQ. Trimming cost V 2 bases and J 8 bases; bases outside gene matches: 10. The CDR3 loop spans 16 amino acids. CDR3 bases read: TGTGCCAGCAGCTTAAGGGCTGGGCGGGGGGGCGATGAG. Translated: CASSLRAGRGGDE. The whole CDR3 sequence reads CASSLRAGRGGDEQFF.

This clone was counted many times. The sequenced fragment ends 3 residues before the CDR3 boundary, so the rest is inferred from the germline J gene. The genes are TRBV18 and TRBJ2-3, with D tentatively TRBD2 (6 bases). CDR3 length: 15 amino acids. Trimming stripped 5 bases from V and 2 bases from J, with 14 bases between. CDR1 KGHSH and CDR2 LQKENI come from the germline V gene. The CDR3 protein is CASSVTGGHTDTQYF. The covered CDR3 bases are TGTGCCAGCTCAGTGACCGGGGGTCACACAGATACG.

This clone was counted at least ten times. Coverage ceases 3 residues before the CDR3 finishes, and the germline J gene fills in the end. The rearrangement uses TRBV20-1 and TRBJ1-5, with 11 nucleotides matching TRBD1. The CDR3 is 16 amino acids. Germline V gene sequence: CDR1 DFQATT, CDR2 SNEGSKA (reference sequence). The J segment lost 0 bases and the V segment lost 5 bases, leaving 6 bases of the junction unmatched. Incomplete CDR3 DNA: TGCAGTGCTGGGACAGGGGGAATTGGTAGCAATCAGCCC. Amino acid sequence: CSAGTGGIGSNQP. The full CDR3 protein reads CSAGTGGIGSNQPQHF.

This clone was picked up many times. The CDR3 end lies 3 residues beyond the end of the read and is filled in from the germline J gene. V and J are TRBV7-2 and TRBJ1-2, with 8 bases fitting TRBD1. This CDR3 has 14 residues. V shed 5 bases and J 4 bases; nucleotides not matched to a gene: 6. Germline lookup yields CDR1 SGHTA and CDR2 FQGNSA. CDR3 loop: CASSTWTGTYGYTF. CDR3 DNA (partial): TGTGCCAGCAGCACATGGACAGGGACCTATGGC.

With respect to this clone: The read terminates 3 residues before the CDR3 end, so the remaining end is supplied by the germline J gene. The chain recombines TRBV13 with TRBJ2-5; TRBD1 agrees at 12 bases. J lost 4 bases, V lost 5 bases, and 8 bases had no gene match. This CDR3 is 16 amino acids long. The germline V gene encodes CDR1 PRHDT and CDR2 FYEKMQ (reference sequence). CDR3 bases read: TGTGCCAGCAGCCTCCGGGACAGGGGGCTCGGAGAGACC. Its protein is CASSLRDRGLGET. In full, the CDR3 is CASSLRDRGLGETQYF.

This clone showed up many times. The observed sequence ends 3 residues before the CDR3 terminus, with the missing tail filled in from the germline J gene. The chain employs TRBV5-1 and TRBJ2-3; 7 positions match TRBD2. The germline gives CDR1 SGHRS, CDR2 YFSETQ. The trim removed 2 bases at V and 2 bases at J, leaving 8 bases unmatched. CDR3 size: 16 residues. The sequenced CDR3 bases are TGCGCCAGCAGCTTCGTAGCCAGCGGGGACACAGATACG. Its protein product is CASSFVASGDTDT. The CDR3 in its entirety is CASSFVASGDTDTQYF.

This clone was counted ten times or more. The sequenced part of the CDR3 DNA is TGCAGTGCCACCCTGGGGGCCAACAATGAG. It encodes CSATLGANNE. The whole CDR3 region reads CSATLGANNEQFF. The chain carries TRBV20-1 and TRBJ2-1; D possibly corresponds to TRBD1 (6 bases). The CDR3 end lies 3 residues beyond the end of the read and is filled in from the germline J gene. Germline V CDR1 and CDR2: DFQATT, SNEGSKA (reference sequence). The CDR3 consists of 13 residues. Trimming cost V 6 bases and J 5 bases, with 14 bases left between them.

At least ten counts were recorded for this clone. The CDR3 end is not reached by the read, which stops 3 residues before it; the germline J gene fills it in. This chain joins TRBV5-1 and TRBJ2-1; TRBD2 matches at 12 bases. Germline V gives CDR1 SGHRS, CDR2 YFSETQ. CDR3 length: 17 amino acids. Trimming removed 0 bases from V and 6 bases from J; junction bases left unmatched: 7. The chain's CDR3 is CASSLAASGRVINEQFF. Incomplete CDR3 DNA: TGCGCCAGCAGCTTGGCAGCTAGCGGGAGGGTTATCAATGAG. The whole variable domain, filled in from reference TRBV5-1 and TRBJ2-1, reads KAGVTQTPRYLIKTRGQQVTLSCSPISGHRSVSWYQQTPGQGLQFLFEYFSETQRNKGNFPGRFSGRQFSNSRSEMNVSTLELGDSALYLCASSLAASGRVINEQFFGPGTRLTVL.

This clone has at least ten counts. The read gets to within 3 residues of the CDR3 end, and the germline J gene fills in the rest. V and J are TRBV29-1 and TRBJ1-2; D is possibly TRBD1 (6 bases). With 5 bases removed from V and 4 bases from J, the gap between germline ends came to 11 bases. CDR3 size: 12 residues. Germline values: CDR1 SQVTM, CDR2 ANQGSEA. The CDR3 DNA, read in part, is TGCAGCGTTCTAAGGGGGTCCTATGGC. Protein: CSVLRGSYG. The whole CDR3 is CSVLRGSYGYTF.

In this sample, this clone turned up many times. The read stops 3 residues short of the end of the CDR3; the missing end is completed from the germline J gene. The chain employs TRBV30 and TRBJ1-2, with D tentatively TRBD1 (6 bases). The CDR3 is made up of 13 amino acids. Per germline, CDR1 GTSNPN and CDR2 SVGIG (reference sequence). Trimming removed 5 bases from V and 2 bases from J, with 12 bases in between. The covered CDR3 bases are TGTGCCTGGGCCAGGGGCCCCAACTATGGC. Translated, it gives CAWARGPNYG. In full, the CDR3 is CAWARGPNYGYTF.

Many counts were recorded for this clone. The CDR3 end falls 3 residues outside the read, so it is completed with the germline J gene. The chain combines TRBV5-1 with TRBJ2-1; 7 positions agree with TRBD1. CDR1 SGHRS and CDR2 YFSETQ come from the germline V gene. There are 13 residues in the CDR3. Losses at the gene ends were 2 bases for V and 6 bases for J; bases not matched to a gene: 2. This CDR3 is CASSFNRGNEQFF. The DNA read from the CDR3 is TGCGCCAGCAGCTTCAACAGGGGCAATGAG.

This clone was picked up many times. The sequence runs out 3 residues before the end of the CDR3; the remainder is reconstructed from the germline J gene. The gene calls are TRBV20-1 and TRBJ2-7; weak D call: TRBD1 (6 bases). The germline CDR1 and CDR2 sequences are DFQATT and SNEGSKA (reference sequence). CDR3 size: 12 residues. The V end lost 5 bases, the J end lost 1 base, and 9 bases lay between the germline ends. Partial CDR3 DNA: TGCAGTGCTTCCGGACAGTCCTACGAG. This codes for CSASGQSYE. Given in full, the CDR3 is CSASGQSYEQYF.